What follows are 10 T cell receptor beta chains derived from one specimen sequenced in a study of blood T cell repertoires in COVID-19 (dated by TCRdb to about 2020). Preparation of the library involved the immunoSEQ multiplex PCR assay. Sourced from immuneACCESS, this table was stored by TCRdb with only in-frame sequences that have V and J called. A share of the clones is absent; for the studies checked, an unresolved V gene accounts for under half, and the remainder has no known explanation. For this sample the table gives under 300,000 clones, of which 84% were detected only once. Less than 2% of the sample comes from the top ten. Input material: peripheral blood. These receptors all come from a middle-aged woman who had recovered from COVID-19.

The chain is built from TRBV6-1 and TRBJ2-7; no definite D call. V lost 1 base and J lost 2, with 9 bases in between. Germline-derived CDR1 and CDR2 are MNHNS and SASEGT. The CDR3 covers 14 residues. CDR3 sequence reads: CASSEETSAYEQYF. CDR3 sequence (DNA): TGTGCCAGCAGTGAAGAGACATCGGCCTACGAGCAGTACTTC.

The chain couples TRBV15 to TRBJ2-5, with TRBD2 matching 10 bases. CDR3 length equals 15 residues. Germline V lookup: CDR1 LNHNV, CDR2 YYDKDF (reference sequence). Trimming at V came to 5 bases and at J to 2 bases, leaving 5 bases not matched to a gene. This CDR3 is CATSPWTSGQETQYF. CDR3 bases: TGTGCCACCAGCCCCTGGACTAGCGGACAAGAGACCCAGTACTTC.

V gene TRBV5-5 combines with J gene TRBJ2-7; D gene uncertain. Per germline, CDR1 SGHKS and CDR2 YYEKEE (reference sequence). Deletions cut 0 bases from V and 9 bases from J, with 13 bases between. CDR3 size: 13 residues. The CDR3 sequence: CASSLDGKLRQYF. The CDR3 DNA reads TGTGCCAGCAGCTTGGACGGTAAATTGAGGCAGTACTTC.

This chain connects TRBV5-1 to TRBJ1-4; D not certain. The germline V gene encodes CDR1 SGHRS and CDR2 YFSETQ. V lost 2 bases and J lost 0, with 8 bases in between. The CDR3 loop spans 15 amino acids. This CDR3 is CASSFRGATNEKLFF. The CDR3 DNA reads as TGCGCCAGCAGCTTCAGAGGTGCAACTAATGAAAAACTGTTTTTT. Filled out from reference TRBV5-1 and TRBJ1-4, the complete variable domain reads KAGVTQTPRYLIKTRGQQVTLSCSPISGHRSVSWYQQTPGQGLQFLFEYFSETQRNKGNFPGRFSGRQFSNSRSEMNVSTLELGDSALYLCASSFRGATNEKLFFGSGTQLSVL.

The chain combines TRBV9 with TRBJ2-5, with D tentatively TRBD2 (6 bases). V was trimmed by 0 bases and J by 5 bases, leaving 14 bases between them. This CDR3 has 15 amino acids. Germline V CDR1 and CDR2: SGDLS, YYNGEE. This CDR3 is CASSVGIGGGETQYF. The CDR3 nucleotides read TGTGCCAGCAGCGTAGGGATCGGTGGGGGGGAGACCCAGTACTTC.

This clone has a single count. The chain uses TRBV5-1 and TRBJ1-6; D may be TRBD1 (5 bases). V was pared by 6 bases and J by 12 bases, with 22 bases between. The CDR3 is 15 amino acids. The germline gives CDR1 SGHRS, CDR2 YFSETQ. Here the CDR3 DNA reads TGCGCCAGCACCGCGTCCCCCACAGGTTTGATACCCCTCCACTTT. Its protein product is CASTASPTGLIPLHF.

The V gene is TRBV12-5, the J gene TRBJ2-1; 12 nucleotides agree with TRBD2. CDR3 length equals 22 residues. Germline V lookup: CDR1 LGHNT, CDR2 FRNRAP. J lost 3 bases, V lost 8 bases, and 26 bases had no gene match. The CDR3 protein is CASTSILSSRLAGVPLYNEQFF. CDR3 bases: TGTGCTAGTACCTCAATTCTCTCCAGCAGACTAGCGGGGGTTCCTCTCTACAATGAGCAGTTCTTC.

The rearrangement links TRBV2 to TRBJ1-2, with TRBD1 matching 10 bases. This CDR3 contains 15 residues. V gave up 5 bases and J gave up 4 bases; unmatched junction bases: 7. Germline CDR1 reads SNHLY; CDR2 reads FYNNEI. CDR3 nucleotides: TGTGCCAGCAGTATGTCCGGGACAGGGGTCTATGGCTACACCTTC. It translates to CASSMSGTGVYGYTF.

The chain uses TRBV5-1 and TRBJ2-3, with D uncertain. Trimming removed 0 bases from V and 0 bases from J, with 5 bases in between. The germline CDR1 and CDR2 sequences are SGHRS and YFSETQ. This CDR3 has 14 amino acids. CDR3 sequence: CASSLGTSTDTQYF. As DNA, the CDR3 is TGCGCCAGCAGCTTGGGAACTAGCACAGATACGCAGTATTTT.

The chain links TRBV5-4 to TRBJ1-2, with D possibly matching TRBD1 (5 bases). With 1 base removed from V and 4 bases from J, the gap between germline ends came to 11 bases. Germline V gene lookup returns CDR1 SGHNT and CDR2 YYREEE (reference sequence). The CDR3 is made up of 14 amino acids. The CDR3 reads CASSLRDSGYGYTF. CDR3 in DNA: TGTGCCAGCAGCTTGCGAGACAGTGGCTATGGCTACACCTTC.